This T cell receptor beta chain appears in the sequencing data of a study of regulatory T cells in long-lasting Graves disease. HTBI primers from iRepertoire and Arm-PCR of CDR3 regions yielded the TCR beta libraries. TCRdb reprocessed the multiplex PCR reads via MiXCR and lists one record per CDR3 protein. The sample records about 660,000 distinct CDR3 sequences, around 30% being singletons. Ten or more counts support this clonotype. Germline V gives CDR1 MDHEN, CDR2 SYDVKM. V was shortened by 6 bases and J by 3 bases, with 14 bases between the two germline ends. CDR3 size: 14 residues. Documented time point: persistent/refractory GD, antithyroid drugs over 5 years with positive TRAb. PBMCs were the source of the RNA used for TCR sequencing. Patient provenance is recorded as an endocrinology department in Xi'an, China.

The V and J genes are TRBV28 and TRBJ1-2; D not certain. This TCR was recovered from a female donor with Graves disease. Material: peripheral blood mononuclear cells (PBMCs), obtained when the disease was refractory, from a patient treated with antithyroid drugs. CDR3 protein: CASRSGSIDYGYTF. The CDR3 DNA follows: TGTGCCAGCAGATCCGGGTCGATCGACTATGGCTACACCTTC.